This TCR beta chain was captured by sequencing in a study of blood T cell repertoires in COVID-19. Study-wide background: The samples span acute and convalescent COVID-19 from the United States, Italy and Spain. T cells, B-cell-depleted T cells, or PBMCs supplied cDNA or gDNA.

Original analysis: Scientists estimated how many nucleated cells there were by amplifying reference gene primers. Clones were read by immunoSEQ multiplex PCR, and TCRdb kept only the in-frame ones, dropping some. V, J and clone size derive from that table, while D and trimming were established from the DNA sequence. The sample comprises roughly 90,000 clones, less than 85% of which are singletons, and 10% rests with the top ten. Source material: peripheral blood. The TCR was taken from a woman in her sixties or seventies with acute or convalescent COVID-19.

The CDR3 sequence is CASSLAGQASYEQYF. CDR3 DNA: TGTGCCAGCAGCTTAGCGGGACAGGCCTCCTACGAGCAGTACTTC. J is TRBJ2-7 and V is TRBV7-2; TRBD1 agrees at 8 bases. CDR1 and CDR2 (germline): SGHTA, FQGNSA. CDR3 length: 15 amino acids. Trimming cost V 0 bases and J 0 bases; bases outside gene matches: 1.